This TCR beta chain was sequenced in a study of blood T cell repertoires in COVID-19 (dated by TCRdb to the early 2020s). Study-level background: Samples covering the acute and convalescent phases of COVID-19 were provided by collaborators in the United States, Italy and Spain. Where HLA class I and class II types were available, the types were taken from metadata supplied by the sample provider, not from assay-based typing. A freely available public database, intended as a resource for researchers studying the immune response to SARS-CoV-2, is where the repertoires were released. Samples were obtained from the ongoing ImmuneRACE study (first 160 participants) and from roughly 1,300 subjects provided by 6 global collaborators. The material from the prospective study consisted of cDNA or gDNA derived from T cells, B-cell-depleted T cells, or PBMCs. A de-identified subject ID, COVID-19 status, age in years and sex were almost always included in the sample metadata. Subjects who had been exposed to COVID-19, were actively infected with it, or had recovered from it provided the deeply sampled blood TCRbeta repertoires that made up the dataset. What the work shows at the level of the full study, not this receptor alone: How much clinical and demographic metadata was included differed by source and by participant, and the metadata was provided uncurated.

TCRbeta CDR3 regions were amplified from genomic DNA by means of the immunoSEQ Assay, a bias-controlled multiplex PCR. The source study handled its data this way. The number of nucleated cells in each sample was estimated by amplification of reference gene primers within the assay. Sequence reads were collapsed and filtered to measure the absolute abundance of every unique TCRbeta CDR3 rearrangement. For each sample, productive Simpson clonality was calculated as the square root of Simpson's diversity index over productive rearrangements. TCRdb obtained this table from immuneACCESS and retained in-frame rearrangements with V and J assigned. These tables miss some clones; where compared with another copy, unresolved V genes account for less than half of the shortfall, and the remainder is unexplained. V, J and clone size are taken as reported in that table, and D and trimming were inferred from the DNA itself. The table for this sample lists about 160,000 clones; roughly 88% of them were counted only once. The ten largest clones represent 6.5% to 7.5% of the sample.

The germline ends are 7 bases apart after V is trimmed by 4 bases and J by 1 base. The germline V gene specifies ENHRY as CDR1 and SYGVKD as CDR2. The CDR3, from cysteine to phenylalanine, totals 13 residues. Only the CDR3 DNA is retained, 39 bases long and in frame from the first base. With respect to this clone: Its recognized antigen is unknown. Base qualities were left out, and no much larger clone turns up one base away. Other nucleotide sequences in the sample specify the same CDR3.

In Seattle, one collaborating source enrolled patients while the infection was active and tracked those patients longitudinally over the course of disease. Each collaborating institution followed its own protocols to collect whole blood in K2EDTA tubes. For TCRbeta analysis, collaborators shipped samples in one of three forms: frozen whole blood, isolated PBMCs, or DNA extracted from either of those sample types. The sequence is built from TRBV10-3 and TRBJ1-1; D gene: possibly TRBD1, on 6 matching bases. The sequence was collected from a man older than 75 with COVID-19, enrolled during active disease. Sequenced: peripheral blood. CDR3 sequence: CAISGTANTEAFF. The DNA is as follows: TGTGCCATCAGTGGGACAGCGAACACTGAAGCTTTCTTT.